These 17 T cell receptor beta chains originate from one sample sequenced in a study of blood T cells in healthy people across ages. Next came a second PCR, run for about 7 to 12 cycles, which used a sample-barcoded 5' primer along with a J-beta primer mix. TCRdb used MiXCR to reprocess the 5' RACE reads, holding one entry per CDR3 protein. The sample includes approximately 1.5 million distinct CDR3 sequences, roughly two fifths of them seen just once. Sequencing was carried out using blood. The receptor source for this set is a young woman in good health.

V gene TRBV28 combines with J gene TRBJ1-1; TRBD1 might be the D (6 bases). The CDR3 spans 13 residues. Germline CDR1 is MDHEN and CDR2 is SYDVKM. Between the trimmed V and J ends, which lost 7 bases and 4 bases, there was a span of 13 bases. This CDR3 reads CASIADRRTEAFF. The CDR3 DNA is TGTGCCAGCATCGCCGACAGGCGCACTGAAGCTTTCTTT.

With regard to this clonotype: A single base separates this from a much larger clone, so it may be a read error. J is TRBJ1-2 and V is TRBV4-3; D call uncertain. The CDR3 is made up of 12 amino acids. V lost 5 bases to trimming and J lost 1 base, with 5 bases between them. The germline V gene has CDR1 LGHNA and CDR2 YSLEER. The CDR3 sequence is CASSGNNYGYTF. DNA of the CDR3: TGCGCCAGCAGCGGGAATAACTATGGCTACACCTTC.

This chain links TRBV3-1 with TRBJ2-5, with a tentative D call TRBD2 (5 bases). This CDR3 contains 15 residues. V was pared by 0 bases and J by 5 bases, with 13 bases between. Germline CDR1 and CDR2: LGHDT and YNNKEL (reference sequence). The CDR3 region is CASSQEEARWETQYF. CDR3 DNA: TGTGCCAGCAGCCAAGAGGAGGCTAGATGGGAGACCCAGTACTTC.

The genes are TRBV29-1 and TRBJ1-4; D not resolved. The germline gives CDR1 SQVTM, CDR2 ANQGSEA. The CDR3 length is 14 residues. V shed 4 bases and J shed 3 bases, with 12 bases lying between them. The CDR3 region has the DNA TGCAGCGTTGGGTGGGCCGACTCTAATGAAAAACTGTTTTTT. Amino acid sequence: CSVGWADSNEKLFF.

This clonotype appeared a few times. This chain links TRBV20-1 with TRBJ2-3; 9 bases agree with TRBD2. CDR1 and CDR2 from the germline V gene are DFQATT and SNEGSKA (reference sequence). This CDR3 has 15 amino acids. J gave up 5 bases and V 1 base, and 7 bases lay outside the gene matches. The CDR3 spells CSARGAGGLIDTQYF. In DNA, the CDR3 is TGCAGTGCTAGAGGGGCGGGGGGGCTAATAGATACGCAGTATTTT.

This clonotype was counted between two and nine times. The chain employs TRBV4-1 and TRBJ1-4; 8 bases agree with TRBD1. This CDR3 is 14 amino acids long. Trimming cost V 5 bases and J 9 bases; bases outside gene matches: 8. Germline V lookup: CDR1 MGHRA, CDR2 YSYEKL. The CDR3 DNA reads as TGCGCCAGCAGCTTGGACAGGGCTCCCCAAAAACTGTTTTTT. Protein product: CASSLDRAPQKLFF.

This chain uses TRBV29-1 with TRBJ2-3; unclear D gene. Trimming took off 7 bases at V and 2 bases at J, with 13 bases between the two ends. The V gene's germline CDR1 is SQVTM and CDR2 ANQGSEA. This CDR3 is built from 13 residues. DNA for the CDR3: TGCAGCGGCGGTGTTAGAGACACAGATACGCAGTATTTT. This translates into CSGGVRDTDTQYF.

This clonotype has only a few counts. This sequence joins TRBV20-1 and TRBJ2-5; TRBD2 aligns across 11 bases. CDR1 is DFQATT, CDR2 SNEGSKA, per germline (reference sequence). Trimming cost V 5 bases and J 7 bases; bases outside gene matches: 9. This CDR3 comprises 14 residues. The CDR3 protein is CSAPRTSGFGTQYF. Written as DNA, the CDR3 is TGCAGTGCTCCCAGGACTAGCGGGTTTGGGACCCAGTACTTC.

This clonotype was picked up a small number of times. This chain links TRBV2 with TRBJ2-7; a weak D match, TRBD1 (5 bases). The CDR3 is 12 amino acids. Between the trimmed V and J ends, which lost 6 bases and 4 bases, there was a span of 10 bases. Germline CDR1 is SNHLY and CDR2 is FYNNEI. The CDR3 nucleotides read TGTGCCAGCAGACTACAGGAGTACGAGCAGTACTTC. It encodes CASRLQEYEQYF.

This clonotype was seen more than once but under ten times. The chain has TRBV14 and TRBJ1-6, with D uncertain. With 3 bases removed from V and 11 bases from J, the gap between germline ends came to 11 bases. Per the germline V gene, CDR1 is SGHDN and CDR2 is FVKESK. This CDR3 spans 13 amino acids. The CDR3 region is CASSHLGRTPLHF. CDR3 in DNA: TGTGCCAGCAGCCATTTAGGGAGGACACCCCTCCACTTT.

The CDR3: CASSLVAGLYEQYF. CDR3 nucleotide sequence: TGTGCCAGCAGTTTAGTAGCGGGACTCTACGAGCAGTACTTC. V gene TRBV28 combines with J gene TRBJ2-7; TRBD2 agrees at 8 bases. After removal of 2 bases from V and 3 bases from J, the junction contained 3 bases not matched to a gene. This CDR3 has 14 residues. Per the germline V gene, CDR1 is MDHEN and CDR2 is SYDVKM.

In the case of this clonotype: One end of the junction fails to match germline, which may point to a read error. J is TRBJ2-5 and V is TRBV6-5; no definite D call. The germline gives CDR1 MNHEY, CDR2 SVGAGI. The CDR3 runs 12 residues. CDR3 DNA sequence: TGTGTCAGCAGTTCGAACCGGGAGACCCAGTACTTC. Its translation is CVSSSNRETQYF.

This clonotype was detected only a few times. The chain is built from TRBV12-3 or TRBV12-4 and TRBJ1-1; 9 bases match TRBD1. The CDR3 is 15 amino acids. V lost 5 bases and J lost 4; bases outside the gene matches: 8. The CDR3 loop is CASSPTGGIATEAFF. The CDR3 DNA follows: TGTGCCAGCAGTCCTACAGGGGGCATAGCCACTGAAGCTTTCTTT.

The chain links TRBV28 to TRBJ1-1; D gene ambiguous. The CDR3 is 14 residues long. V was shortened by 2 bases and J by 3 bases, with 10 bases between the two germline ends. Germline-derived CDR1 and CDR2 are MDHEN and SYDVKM. DNA for the CDR3: TGTGCCAGCAGTTTAACGTGGGCTGACACTGAAGCTTTCTTT. This encodes CASSLTWADTEAFF. Based on the CDR3 plus reference TRBV28 and TRBJ1-1, the full variable domain is DVKVTQSSRYLVKRTGEKVFLECVQDMDHENMFWYRQDPGLGLRLIYFSYDVKMKEKGDIPEGYSVSREKKERFSLILESASTNQTSMYLCASSLTWADTEAFFGQGTRLTVV.

The chain combines TRBV7-6 with TRBJ1-4; 7 bases agree with TRBD1. V was clipped by 1 base and J by 4 bases; unmatched bases: 6. Germline assignment: CDR1 SGHVS and CDR2 FNYEAQ. The CDR3 totals 16 residues. CDR3: CASSLGFGTDNEKLFF. CDR3 nucleotides: TGTGCCAGCAGCTTAGGATTCGGGACAGATAATGAAAAACTGTTTTTT.

A single count supports this clonotype. Germline is not matched at one junction end, which may reflect a read error. The chain has TRBV6-5 and TRBJ1-1; 10 bases line up with TRBD1. The CDR3 is 15 residues long. Germline V gene sequence: CDR1 MNHEY, CDR2 SVGAGI. The CDR3 coding sequence is TGTGCCAGCAGTTACGCCGGGACAGGGGAAACTGGAGCTTTCTTT. This codes for CASSYAGTGETGAFF.

V usage is TRBV20-1 and J usage is TRBJ2-5; 7 nucleotides agree with TRBD1. Trimming at V came to 5 bases and at J to 1 base, leaving 7 bases not matched to a gene. The CDR3 contains 14 residues. Germline CDR1 DFQATT, CDR2 SNEGSKA (reference sequence). Here the CDR3 reads CSARQGRSQETQYF. In nucleotides, the CDR3 is TGCAGTGCTCGACAGGGTCGGAGCCAAGAGACCCAGTACTTC.